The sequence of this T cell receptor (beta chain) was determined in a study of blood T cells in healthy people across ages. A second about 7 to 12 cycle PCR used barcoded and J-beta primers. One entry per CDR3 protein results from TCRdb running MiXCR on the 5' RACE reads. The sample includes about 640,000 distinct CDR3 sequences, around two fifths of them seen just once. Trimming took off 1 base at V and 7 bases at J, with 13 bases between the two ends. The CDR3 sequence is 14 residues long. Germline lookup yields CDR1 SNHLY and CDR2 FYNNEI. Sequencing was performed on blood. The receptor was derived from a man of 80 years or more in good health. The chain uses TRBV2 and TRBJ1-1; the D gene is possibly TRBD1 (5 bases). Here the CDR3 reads CASSEVTRGGEAFF. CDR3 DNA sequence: TGTGCCAGCAGTGAAGTTACCCGGGGCGGTGAAGCTTTCTTT.